This TCR beta chain comes out of a study of T cell changes during pregnancy in multiple sclerosis. Repertoires were generated with immunoSEQ multiplex PCR, while TCRdb's copy carries only in-frame clones and drops some. The data show roughly 42,000 clones, approximately 90% seen once. The TCR sequence derives from a female donor with multiple sclerosis, enrolled in a pregnancy study. The sequences come from CD4+ T cells from peripheral blood mononuclear cells, collected before pregnancy.

The CDR3 reads CASGLSPPPPGKLFF. The CDR3 region has the DNA TGTGCTAGTGGTTTGTCACCCCCGCCCCCGGGAAAACTGTTTTTT. The V and J genes are TRBV12-5 and TRBJ1-4; D is unclear. The V gene lost 2 bases and the J gene lost 10 bases, with 17 bases spanning the gap. CDR1 and CDR2 (germline): LGHNT, FRNRAP. The length of the CDR3 is 15 residues.